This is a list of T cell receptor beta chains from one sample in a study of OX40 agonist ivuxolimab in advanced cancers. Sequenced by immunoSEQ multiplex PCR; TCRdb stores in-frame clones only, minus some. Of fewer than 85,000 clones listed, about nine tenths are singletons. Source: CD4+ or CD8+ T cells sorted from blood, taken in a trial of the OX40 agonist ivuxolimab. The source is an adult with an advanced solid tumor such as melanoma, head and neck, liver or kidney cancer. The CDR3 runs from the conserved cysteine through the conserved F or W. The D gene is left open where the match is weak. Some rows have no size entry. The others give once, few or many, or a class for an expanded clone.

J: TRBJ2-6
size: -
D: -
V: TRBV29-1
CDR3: CSVRGDSGANVLTF
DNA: TGCAGCGTTAGGGGAGACTCTGGGGCCAACGTCCTGACTTTC

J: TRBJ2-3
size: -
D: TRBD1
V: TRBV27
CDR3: CASSFLGQDSTDTQYF
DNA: TGTGCCAGCAGTTTTCTGGGACAGGATAGCACAGATACGCAGTATTTT

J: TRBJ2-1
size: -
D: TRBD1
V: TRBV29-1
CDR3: CSVDRDNEQFF
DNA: TGCAGCGTGGACAGGGACAATGAGCAGTTCTTC

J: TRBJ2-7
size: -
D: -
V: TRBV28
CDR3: CASSFVSLGTGSYEQYF
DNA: TGTGCCAGCAGTTTCGTCTCTCTGGGGACTGGGAGCTACGAGCAGTACTTC

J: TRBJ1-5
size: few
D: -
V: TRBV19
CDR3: CASSGSLNQPQHF
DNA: TGTGCCAGTAGTGGCAGCCTTAATCAGCCCCAGCATTTT

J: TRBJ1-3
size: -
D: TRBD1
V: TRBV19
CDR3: CARTPGDRGSGNTIYF
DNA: TGTGCCCGAACCCCAGGGGACAGGGGTTCTGGAAACACCATATATTTT

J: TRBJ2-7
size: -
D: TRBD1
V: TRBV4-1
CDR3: CASSQERRGTEQSYEQYF
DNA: TGCGCCAGCAGCCAAGAAAGGAGAGGGACAGAGCAATCCTACGAGCAGTACTTC

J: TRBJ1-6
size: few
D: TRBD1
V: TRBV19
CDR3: CASSSSTGRRGSPLHF
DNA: TGTGCCAGTAGTTCCTCGACAGGGCGAAGGGGCTCACCCCTCCACTTT

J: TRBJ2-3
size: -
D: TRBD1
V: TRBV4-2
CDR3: CASSQGLQGSRTDTQYF
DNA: TGTGCCAGCAGCCAAGGCCTACAGGGGTCGAGGACAGATACGCAGTATTTT

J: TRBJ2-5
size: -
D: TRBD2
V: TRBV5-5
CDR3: CASSFSGEETQYF
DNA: TGTGCCAGCAGCTTTAGCGGGGAAGAGACCCAGTACTTC

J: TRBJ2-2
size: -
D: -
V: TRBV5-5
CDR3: CASSFWGSDTGELFF
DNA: TGTGCCAGCAGCTTTTGGGGATCGGACACCGGGGAGCTGTTTTTT

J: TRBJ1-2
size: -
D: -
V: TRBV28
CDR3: CASSPPRVGESSYGYTF
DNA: TGTGCCAGCAGTCCACCACGTGTCGGCGAAAGTTCCTATGGCTACACCTTC

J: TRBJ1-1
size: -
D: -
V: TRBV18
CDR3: CASSPLGAGLDTEAFF
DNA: TGTGCCAGCTCACCACTCGGGGCCGGATTGGACACTGAAGCTTTCTTT

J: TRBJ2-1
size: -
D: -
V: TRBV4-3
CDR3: CASSPQSRPGNEQFF
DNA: TGCGCCAGCAGCCCTCAAAGCCGCCCGGGGAATGAGCAGTTCTTC

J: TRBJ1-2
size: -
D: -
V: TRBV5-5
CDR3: CASSTFPKAIEKGVGYTF
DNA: TGTGCCAGCAGCACCTTCCCGAAGGCAATAGAGAAGGGAGTCGGCTACACCTTC